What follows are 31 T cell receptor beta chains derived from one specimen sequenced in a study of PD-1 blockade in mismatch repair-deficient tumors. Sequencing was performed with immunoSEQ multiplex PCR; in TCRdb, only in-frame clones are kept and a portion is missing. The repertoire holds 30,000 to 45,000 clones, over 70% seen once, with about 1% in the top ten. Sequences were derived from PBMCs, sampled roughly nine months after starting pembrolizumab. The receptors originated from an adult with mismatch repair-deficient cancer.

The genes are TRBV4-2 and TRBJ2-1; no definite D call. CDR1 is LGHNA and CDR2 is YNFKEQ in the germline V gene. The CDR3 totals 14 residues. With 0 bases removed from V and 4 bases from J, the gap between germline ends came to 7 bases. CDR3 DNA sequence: TGTGCCAGCAGCCAAGATAACAGTTACAATGAGCAGTTCTTC. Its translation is CASSQDNSYNEQFF.

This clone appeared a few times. Here the CDR3 DNA reads TGTGCCAGCACCCTTGGCGGGGGCGCGTACGAGCAGTACTTC. Protein sequence: CASTLGGGAYEQYF. The V gene is TRBV27, the J gene TRBJ2-7, with D perhaps TRBD2 (7 bases). Germline V gene data show CDR1 as MNHEY and CDR2 as SMNVEV (reference sequence). Trimming took off 7 bases at V and 4 bases at J, with 17 bases between the two ends. The CDR3 spans 14 residues.

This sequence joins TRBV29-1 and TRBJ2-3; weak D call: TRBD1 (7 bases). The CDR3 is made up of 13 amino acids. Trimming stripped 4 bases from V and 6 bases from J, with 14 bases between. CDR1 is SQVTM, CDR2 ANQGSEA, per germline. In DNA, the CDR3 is TGCAGCGTTGCGGAGGGGGCATACGATACGCAGTATTTT. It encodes CSVAEGAYDTQYF.

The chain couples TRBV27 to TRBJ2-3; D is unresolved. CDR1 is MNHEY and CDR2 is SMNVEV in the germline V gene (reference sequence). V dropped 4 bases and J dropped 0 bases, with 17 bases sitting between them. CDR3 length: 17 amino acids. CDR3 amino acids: CASSSRWAISSTDTQYF. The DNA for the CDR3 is TGTGCCAGCAGTTCCCGCTGGGCAATCTCTAGCACAGATACGCAGTATTTT.

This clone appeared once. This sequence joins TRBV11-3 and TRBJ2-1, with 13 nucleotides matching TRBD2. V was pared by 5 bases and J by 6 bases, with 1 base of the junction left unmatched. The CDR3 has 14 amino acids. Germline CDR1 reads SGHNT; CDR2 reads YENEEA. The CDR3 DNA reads TGTGCCAGCAGCAGACTAGCGGGGGGCAATGAGCAGTTCTTC. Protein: CASSRLAGGNEQFF.

CDR3 protein: CAWNRGINQPQHF. The CDR3 DNA sequence: TGTGCCTGGAACCGAGGAATCAATCAGCCCCAGCATTTT. This rearrangement joins TRBV30 to TRBJ1-5; D is unresolved. This CDR3 has 13 amino acids. The germline V gene encodes CDR1 GTSNPN and CDR2 SVGIG (reference sequence). Trimming removed 4 bases from V and 3 bases from J, with 10 bases in between.

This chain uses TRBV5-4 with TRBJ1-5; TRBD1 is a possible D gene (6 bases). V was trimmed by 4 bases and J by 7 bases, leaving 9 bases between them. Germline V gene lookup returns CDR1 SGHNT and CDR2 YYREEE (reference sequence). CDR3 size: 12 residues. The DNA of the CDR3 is TGTGCCAGCAGCAGGGGGGGACAGCCCCAGCATTTT. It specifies CASSRGGQPQHF.

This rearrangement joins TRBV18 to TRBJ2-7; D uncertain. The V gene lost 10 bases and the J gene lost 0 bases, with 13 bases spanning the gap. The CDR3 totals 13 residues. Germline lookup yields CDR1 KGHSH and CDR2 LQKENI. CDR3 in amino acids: CATRGGSSYEQYF. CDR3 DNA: TGTGCCACCAGAGGCGGAAGCTCCTACGAGCAGTACTTC.

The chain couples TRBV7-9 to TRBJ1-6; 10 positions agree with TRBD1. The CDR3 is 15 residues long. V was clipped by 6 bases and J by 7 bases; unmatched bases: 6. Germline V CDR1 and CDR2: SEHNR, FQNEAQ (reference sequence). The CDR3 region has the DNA TGTGCCAGCAGATCAAGGGACAGGGGAAATTCACCCCTCCACTTT. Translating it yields CASRSRDRGNSPLHF.

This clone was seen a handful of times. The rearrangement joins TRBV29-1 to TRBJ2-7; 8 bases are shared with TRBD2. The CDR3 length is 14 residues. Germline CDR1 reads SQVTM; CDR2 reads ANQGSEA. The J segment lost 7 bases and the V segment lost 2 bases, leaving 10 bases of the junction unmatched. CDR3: CSVEKSGSGREQYF. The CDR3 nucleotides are TGCAGCGTTGAAAAAAGCGGGAGTGGGAGGGAGCAGTACTTC.

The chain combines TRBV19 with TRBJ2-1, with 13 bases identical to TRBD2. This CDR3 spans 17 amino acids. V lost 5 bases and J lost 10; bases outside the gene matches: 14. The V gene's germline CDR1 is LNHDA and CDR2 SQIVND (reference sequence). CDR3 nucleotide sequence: TGTGCCAGTAGTGCTAGCCCAACTAGCGGGAGGGCCAAGGAGCAGTTCTTC. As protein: CASSASPTSGRAKEQFF.

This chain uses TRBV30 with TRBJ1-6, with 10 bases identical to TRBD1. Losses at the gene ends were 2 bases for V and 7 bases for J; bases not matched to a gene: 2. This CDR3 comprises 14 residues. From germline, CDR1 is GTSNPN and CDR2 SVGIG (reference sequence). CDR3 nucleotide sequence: TGTGCCTGGAGTCAGGGACAGGGGAATTCACCCCTCCACTTT. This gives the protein CAWSQGQGNSPLHF.

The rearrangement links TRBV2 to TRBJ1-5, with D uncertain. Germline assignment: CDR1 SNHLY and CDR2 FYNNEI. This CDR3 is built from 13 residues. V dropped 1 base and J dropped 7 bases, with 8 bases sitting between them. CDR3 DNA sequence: TGTGCCAGCAGTGAAGAGGGAGGGCAGCCCCAGCATTTT. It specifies CASSEEGGQPQHF. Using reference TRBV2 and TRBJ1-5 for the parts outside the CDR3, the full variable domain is EPEVTQTPSHQVTQMGQEVILRCVPISNHLYFYWYRQILGQKVEFLVSFYNNEISEKSEIFDDQFSVERPDGSNFTLKIRSTKLEDSAMYFCASSEEGGQPQHFGDGTRLSIL.

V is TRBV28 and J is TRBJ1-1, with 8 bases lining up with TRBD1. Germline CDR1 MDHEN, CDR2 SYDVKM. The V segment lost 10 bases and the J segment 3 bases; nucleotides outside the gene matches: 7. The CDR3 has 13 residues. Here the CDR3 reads CATRGQGDTEAFF. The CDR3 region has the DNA TGTGCCACCAGAGGACAGGGAGACACTGAAGCTTTCTTT. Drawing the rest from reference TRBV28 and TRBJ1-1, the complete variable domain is DVKVTQSSRYLVKRTGEKVFLECVQDMDHENMFWYRQDPGLGLRLIYFSYDVKMKEKGDIPEGYSVSREKKERFSLILESASTNQTSMYLCATRGQGDTEAFFGQGTRLTVV.

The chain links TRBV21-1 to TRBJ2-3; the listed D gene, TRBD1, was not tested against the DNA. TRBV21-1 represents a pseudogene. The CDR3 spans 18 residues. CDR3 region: CASSNGTGTPRNTDTQYF. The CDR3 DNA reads TGTGCCAGCAGCAATGGGACAGGTACTCCCCGAAACACAGATACGCAGTATTTT.

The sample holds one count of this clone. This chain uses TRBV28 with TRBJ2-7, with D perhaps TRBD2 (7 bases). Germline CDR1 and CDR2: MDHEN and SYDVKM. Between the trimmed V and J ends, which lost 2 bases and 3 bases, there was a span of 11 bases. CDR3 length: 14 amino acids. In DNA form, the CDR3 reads TGTGCCAGCAGTTTAAGGGGGGGGTTCTACGAGCAGTACTTC. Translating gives CASSLRGGFYEQYF.

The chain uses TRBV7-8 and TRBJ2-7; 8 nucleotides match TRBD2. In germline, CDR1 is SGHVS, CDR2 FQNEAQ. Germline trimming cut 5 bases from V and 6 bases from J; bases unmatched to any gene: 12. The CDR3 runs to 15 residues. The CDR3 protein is CASSGIAGPPGEQYF. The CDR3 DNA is TGTGCCAGCAGCGGGATAGCGGGACCCCCCGGCGAGCAGTACTTC.

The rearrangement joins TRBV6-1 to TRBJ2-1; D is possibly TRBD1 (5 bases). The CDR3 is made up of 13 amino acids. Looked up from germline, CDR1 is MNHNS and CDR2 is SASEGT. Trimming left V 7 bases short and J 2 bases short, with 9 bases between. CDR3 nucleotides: TGTGCCAGCAACGTGGGGCCCTACAATGAGCAGTTCTTC. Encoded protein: CASNVGPYNEQFF.

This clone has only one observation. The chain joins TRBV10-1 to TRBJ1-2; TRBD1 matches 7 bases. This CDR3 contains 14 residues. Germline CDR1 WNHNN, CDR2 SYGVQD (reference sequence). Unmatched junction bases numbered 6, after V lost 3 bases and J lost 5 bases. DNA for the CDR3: TGCGCCAGCAGTGACCCGACAGGGCCATATGGCTACACCTTC. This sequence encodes CASSDPTGPYGYTF.

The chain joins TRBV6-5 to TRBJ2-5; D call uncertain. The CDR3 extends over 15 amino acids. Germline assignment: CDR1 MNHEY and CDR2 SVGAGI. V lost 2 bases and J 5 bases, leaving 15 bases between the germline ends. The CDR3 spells CASSYDSSRSETQYF. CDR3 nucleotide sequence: TGTGCCAGCAGTTACGATTCCTCGCGATCGGAGACCCAGTACTTC.

The CDR3 is CASSTGQIYEQYF. CDR3 bases: TGTGCCAGCAGCACCGGACAAATCTACGAGCAGTACTTC. J is TRBJ2-7 and V is TRBV7-9; tentatively, D is TRBD1 (5 bases). Looked up from germline, CDR1 is SEHNR and CDR2 is FQNEAQ (reference sequence). V was shortened by 5 bases and J by 3 bases, with 11 bases between the two germline ends. This CDR3 has 13 residues.

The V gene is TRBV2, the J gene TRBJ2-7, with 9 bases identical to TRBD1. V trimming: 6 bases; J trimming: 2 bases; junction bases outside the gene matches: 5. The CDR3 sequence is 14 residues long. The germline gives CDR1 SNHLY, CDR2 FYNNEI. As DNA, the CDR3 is TGTGCCAGCAGGACAGGGGGGCCTCCCTACGAGCAGTACTTC. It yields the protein CASRTGGPPYEQYF. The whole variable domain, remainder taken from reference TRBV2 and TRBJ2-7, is EPEVTQTPSHQVTQMGQEVILRCVPISNHLYFYWYRQILGQKVEFLVSFYNNEISEKSEIFDDQFSVERPDGSNFTLKIRSTKLEDSAMYFCASRTGGPPYEQYFGPGTRLTVT.

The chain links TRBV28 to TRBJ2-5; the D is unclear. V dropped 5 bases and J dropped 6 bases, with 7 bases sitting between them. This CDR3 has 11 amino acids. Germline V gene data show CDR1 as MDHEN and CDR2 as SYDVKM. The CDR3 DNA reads TGTGCCAGCAGTCCGCGAAAGACCCAGTACTTC. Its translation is CASSPRKTQYF.

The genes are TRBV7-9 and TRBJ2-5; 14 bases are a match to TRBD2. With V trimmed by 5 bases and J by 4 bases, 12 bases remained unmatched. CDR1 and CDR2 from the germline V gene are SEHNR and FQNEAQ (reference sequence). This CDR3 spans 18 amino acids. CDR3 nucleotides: TGTGCCAGCAGCCTCACGACTCTGACTAGCGGGAGGGGAGAGACCCAGTACTTC. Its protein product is CASSLTTLTSGRGETQYF.

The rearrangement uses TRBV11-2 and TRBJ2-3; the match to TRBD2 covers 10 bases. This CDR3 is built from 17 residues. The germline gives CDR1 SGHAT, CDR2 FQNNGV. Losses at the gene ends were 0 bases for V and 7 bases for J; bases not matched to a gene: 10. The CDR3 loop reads CASSLDWASGSRNTQYF. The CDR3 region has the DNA TGTGCCAGCAGCTTAGATTGGGCTAGCGGGAGTCGGAATACGCAGTATTTT. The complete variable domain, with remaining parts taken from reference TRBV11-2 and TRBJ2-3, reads EAGVAQSPRYKIIEKRQSVAFWCNPISGHATLYWYQQILGQGPKLLIQFQNNGVVDDSQLPKDRFSAERLKGVDSTLKIQPAKLEDSAVYLCASSLDWASGSRNTQYFGPGTRLTVL.

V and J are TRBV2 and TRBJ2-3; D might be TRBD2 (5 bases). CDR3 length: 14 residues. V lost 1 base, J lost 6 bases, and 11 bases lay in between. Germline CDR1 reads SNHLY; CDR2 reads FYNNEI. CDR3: CASSEGRAPDTQYF. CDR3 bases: TGTGCCAGCAGTGAAGGGCGGGCCCCTGATACGCAGTATTTT.

CDR3 in DNA: TGTGCCACAATACAGGATGTTGGCTATGGCTACACCTTC. Translation: CATIQDVGYGYTF. The rearrangement uses TRBV19 and TRBJ1-2, with D tentatively TRBD1 (5 bases). The CDR3 loop spans 13 amino acids. V was clipped by 10 bases and J by 4 bases, with 16 bases between them. Germline V gene data show CDR1 as LNHDA and CDR2 as SQIVND (reference sequence).

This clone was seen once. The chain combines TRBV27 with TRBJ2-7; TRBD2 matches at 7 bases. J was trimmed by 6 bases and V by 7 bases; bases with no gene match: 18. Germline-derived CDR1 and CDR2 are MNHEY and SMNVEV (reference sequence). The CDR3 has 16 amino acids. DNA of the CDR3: TGTGCCAGCAACCCCATCGGGGGGACTCGGGGCTCCGAGCAGTACTTC. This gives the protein CASNPIGGTRGSEQYF.

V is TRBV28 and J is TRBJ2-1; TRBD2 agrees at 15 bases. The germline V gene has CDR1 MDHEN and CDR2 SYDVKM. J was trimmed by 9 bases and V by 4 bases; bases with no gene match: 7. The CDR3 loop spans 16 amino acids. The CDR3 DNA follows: TGTGCCAGCAGTTCGCGCTTGGGACTAGCGGGAGGTGAGCAGTTCTTC. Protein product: CASSSRLGLAGGEQFF.

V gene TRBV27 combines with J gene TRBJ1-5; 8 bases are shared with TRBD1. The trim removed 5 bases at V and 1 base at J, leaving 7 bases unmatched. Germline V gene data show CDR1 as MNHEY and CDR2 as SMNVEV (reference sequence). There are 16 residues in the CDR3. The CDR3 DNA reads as TGTGCCAGCAGTCAACGACAGGGGAAAAGCAATCAGCCCCAGCATTTT. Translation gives CASSQRQGKSNQPQHF.

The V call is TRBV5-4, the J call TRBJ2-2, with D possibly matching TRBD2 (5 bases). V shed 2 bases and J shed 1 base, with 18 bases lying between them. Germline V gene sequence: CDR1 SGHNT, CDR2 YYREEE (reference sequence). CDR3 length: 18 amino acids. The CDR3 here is CASSFSGSSGGNTGELFF. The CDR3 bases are TGTGCCAGCAGCTTCTCCGGGTCCAGCGGAGGGAACACCGGGGAGCTGTTTTTT.